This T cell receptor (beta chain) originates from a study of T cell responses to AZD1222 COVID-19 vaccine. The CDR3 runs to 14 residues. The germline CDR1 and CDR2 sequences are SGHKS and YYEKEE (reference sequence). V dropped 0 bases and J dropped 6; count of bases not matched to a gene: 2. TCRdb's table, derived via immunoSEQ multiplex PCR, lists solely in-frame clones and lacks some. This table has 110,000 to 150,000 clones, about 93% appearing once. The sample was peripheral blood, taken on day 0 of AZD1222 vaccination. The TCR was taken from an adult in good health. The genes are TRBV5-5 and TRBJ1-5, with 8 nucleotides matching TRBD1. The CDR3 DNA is TGTGCCAGCAGCTTGGATGGGACAGGTCAGCCCCAGCATTTT. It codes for CASSLDGTGQPQHF.